What follows are 10 T cell receptor beta chains derived from one specimen sequenced in a study of cytomegalovirus exposure and HLA in healthy donors. PCR employed 60 Vbeta and 13 Jbeta primers. Produced via immunoSEQ multiplex PCR; TCRdb's table is partial and in-frame only. Counted here are some 190,000 clones, approximately 86% occurring once; the ten biggest clones make up less than 0.35%. The specimen was PBMCs. The receptors were gathered from a woman aged 30 to 39 in good health and CMV-seronegative.

This chain links TRBV2 with TRBJ2-5; no clear D gene. Trimming took 6 bases from V and 5 from J, leaving 13 bases between them. Germline assignment: CDR1 SNHLY and CDR2 FYNNEI. The CDR3 length is 13 residues. The CDR3 region has the DNA TGTGCCAGCAGCCTCACCCTCCGGGAGACCCAGTACTTC. As protein: CASSLTLRETQYF.

This chain links TRBV14 with TRBJ2-7, with D unclear. Trimming removed 4 bases at V and 2 bases at J, with 12 bases between. This CDR3 is built from 14 residues. Germline V CDR1 and CDR2: SGHDN, FVKESK. CDR3 region: CASSLTSFTYEQYF. The DNA for the CDR3 is TGTGCCAGCAGCCTGACATCTTTTACCTACGAGCAGTACTTC.

The chain employs TRBV5-1 and TRBJ1-1; 12 bases match TRBD1. CDR3 length: 15 amino acids. V lost 3 bases, J lost 4 bases, and 4 bases stayed unmatched. Germline V gene data show CDR1 as SGHRS and CDR2 as YFSETQ. DNA for the CDR3: TGCGCCAGCAGCTGGAGGGACAGGGGGCTCACTGAAGCTTTCTTT. Its protein is CASSWRDRGLTEAFF.

The chain employs TRBV19 and TRBJ2-7; possible D gene TRBD2, 6 bases. Germline-derived CDR1 and CDR2 are LNHDA and SQIVND (reference sequence). The CDR3 consists of 12 residues. V gave up 5 bases and J gave up 4 bases, with 9 bases separating them. The CDR3 coding sequence is TGTGCCAGTAGTTTCGCGGGGTACGAGCAGTACTTC. Translated, it gives CASSFAGYEQYF.

The chain carries TRBV18 and TRBJ1-4; unclear D gene. The CDR3 loop spans 14 amino acids. The ends were cut back, 8 bases at V and 0 bases at J, with 10 bases in the middle. Germline V gene data show CDR1 as KGHSH and CDR2 as LQKENI. The DNA of the CDR3 is TGTGCCAGCCGCGATAGATCAACTAATGAAAAACTGTTTTTT. It translates to CASRDRSTNEKLFF.

The chain uses TRBV5-5 and TRBJ2-1; 13 bases fit TRBD2. Germline-derived CDR1 and CDR2 are SGHKS and YYEKEE (reference sequence). The CDR3 length is 15 residues. Germline trimming cut 4 bases from V and 9 bases from J; bases unmatched to any gene: 7. CDR3 sequence reads: CASSIGLAGDSEQFF. Here the CDR3 DNA reads TGTGCCAGCAGCATCGGACTAGCGGGAGACAGTGAGCAGTTCTTC.

The rearrangement links TRBV2 to TRBJ2-7, with 10 bases aligning to TRBD2. The CDR3 length is 14 residues. V dropped 3 bases and J dropped 2; count of bases not matched to a gene: 1. Germline V CDR1 and CDR2: SNHLY, FYNNEI. The DNA for the CDR3 is TGTGCCAGCAGTGACAGCGGGGGGGCCTACGAGCAGTACTTC. It encodes CASSDSGGAYEQYF.

The chain joins TRBV6-6 to TRBJ2-5; possible D gene TRBD1, 6 bases. Germline CDR1 and CDR2: MNHNY and SVGAGI (reference sequence). This CDR3 is built from 14 residues. Trimming left V 4 bases short and J 5 bases short, with 14 bases between. The CDR3 protein is CASSSGHRGETQYF. The CDR3 bases are TGTGCCAGCAGTTCGGGACACCGCGGGGAGACCCAGTACTTC.

V and J are TRBV7-2 and TRBJ2-7; maybe TRBD2 (6 bases). Trimming removed 1 base from V and 6 bases from J, with 10 bases in between. The CDR3 totals 13 residues. Germline V gene lookup returns CDR1 SGHTA and CDR2 FQGNSA. This chain's CDR3 is CASSLGDFSEQYF. The CDR3 region has the DNA TGTGCCAGCAGCTTAGGGGACTTCTCCGAGCAGTACTTC. Supplemented by reference TRBV7-2 and TRBJ2-7, the full variable domain reads GAGVSQSPSNKVTEKGKDVELRCDPISGHTALYWYRQSLGQGLEFLIYFQGNSAPDKSGLPSDRFSAERTGGSVSTLTIQRTQQEDSAVYLCASSLGDFSEQYFGPGTRLTVT.

V usage is TRBV6-1 and J usage is TRBJ2-7, with TRBD1 as a possible D gene (6 bases). The CDR3 has 13 amino acids. Trimming shortened V by 4 bases and J by 2 bases, and 9 bases separated the two germline ends. Germline V gene lookup returns CDR1 MNHNS and CDR2 SASEGT. The chain's CDR3 is CASSVDSPYEQYF. The CDR3 nucleotides are TGTGCCAGCAGTGTGGACAGCCCCTACGAGCAGTACTTC.